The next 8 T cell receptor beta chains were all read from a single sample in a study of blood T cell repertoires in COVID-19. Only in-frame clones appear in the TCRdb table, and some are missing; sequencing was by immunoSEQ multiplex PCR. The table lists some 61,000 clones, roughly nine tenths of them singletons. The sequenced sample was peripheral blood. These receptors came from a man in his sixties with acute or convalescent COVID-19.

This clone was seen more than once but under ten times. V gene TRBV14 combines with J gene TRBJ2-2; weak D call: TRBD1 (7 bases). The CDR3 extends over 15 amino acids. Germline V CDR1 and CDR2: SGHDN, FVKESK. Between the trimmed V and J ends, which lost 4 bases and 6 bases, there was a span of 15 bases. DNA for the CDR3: TGTGCCAGCAGCCGGACTACAGGGGTAGCCGGGGAGCTGTTTTTT. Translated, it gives CASSRTTGVAGELFF.

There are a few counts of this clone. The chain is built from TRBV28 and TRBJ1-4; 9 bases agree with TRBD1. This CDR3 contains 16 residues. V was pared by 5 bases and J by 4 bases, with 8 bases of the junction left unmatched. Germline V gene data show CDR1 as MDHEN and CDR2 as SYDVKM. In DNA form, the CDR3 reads TGTGCCAGCAGTCAGGGGGACAGGGTCCTTAATGAAAAACTGTTTTTT. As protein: CASSQGDRVLNEKLFF. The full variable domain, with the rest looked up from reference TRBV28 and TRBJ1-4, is DVKVTQSSRYLVKRTGEKVFLECVQDMDHENMFWYRQDPGLGLRLIYFSYDVKMKEKGDIPEGYSVSREKKERFSLILESASTNQTSMYLCASSQGDRVLNEKLFFGSGTQLSVL.

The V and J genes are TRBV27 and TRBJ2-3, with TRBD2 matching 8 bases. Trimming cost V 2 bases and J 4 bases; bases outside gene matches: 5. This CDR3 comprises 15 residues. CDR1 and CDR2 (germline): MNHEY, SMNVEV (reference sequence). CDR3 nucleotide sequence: TGTGCCAGCAGTTTAGGGCGGGGGGCCGCAGATACGCAGTATTTT. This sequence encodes CASSLGRGAADTQYF.

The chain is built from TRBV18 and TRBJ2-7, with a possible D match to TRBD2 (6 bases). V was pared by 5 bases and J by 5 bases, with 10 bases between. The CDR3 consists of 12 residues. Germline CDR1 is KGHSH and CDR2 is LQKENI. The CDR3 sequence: CASSAPGDEQYF. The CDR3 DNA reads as TGTGCCAGCTCAGCTCCGGGAGACGAGCAGTACTTC.

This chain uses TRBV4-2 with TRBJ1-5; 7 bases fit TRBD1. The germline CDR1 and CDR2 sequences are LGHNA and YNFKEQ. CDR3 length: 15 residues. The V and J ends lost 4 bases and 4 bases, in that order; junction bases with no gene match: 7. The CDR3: CASSPETGNNQPQHF. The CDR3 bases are TGTGCCAGCAGCCCAGAGACAGGGAATAATCAGCCCCAGCATTTT.

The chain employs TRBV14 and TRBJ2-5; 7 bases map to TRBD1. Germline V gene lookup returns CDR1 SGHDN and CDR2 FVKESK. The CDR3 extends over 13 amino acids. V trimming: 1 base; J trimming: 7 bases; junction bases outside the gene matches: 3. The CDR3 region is CASSQGQGGTQYF. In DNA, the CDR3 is TGTGCCAGCAGCCAAGGACAGGGCGGGACCCAGTACTTC. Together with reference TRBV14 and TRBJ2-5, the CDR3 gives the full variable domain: EAGVTQFPSHSVIEKGQTVTLRCDPISGHDNLYWYRRVMGKEIKFLLHFVKESKQDESGMPNNRFLAERTGGTYSTLKVQPAELEDSGVYFCASSQGQGGTQYFGPGTRLLVL.

CDR3 DNA: TGTGCCAGCAGCCAGGGCAGGGGTGCGGATCAGCCCCAGCATTTT. Translated, it gives CASSQGRGADQPQHF. The chain uses TRBV3-1 (or the pseudogene TRBV3-2) and TRBJ1-5; possibly TRBD1 for D (6 bases). Germline lookup yields CDR1 LGHDT and CDR2 YNNKEL (reference sequence). The CDR3 contains 15 residues. V was clipped by 3 bases and J by 5 bases, with 14 bases between them.

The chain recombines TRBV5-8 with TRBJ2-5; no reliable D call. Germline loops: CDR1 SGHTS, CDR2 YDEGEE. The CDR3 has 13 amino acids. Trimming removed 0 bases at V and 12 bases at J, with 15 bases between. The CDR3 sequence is CASSLAAIPNEYF. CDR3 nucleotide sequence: TGTGCCAGCAGCTTGGCCGCTATTCCAAATGAGTACTTC.